The subject of this entry is one T cell receptor beta chain. This clonotype was seen only a few times. Its antigen is not yet known. Per-base quality was not reported, and no clone a single base away is much larger than it. Ophthalmopathy patients had moderately to severely active disease, Clinical Activity Score of at least 3, NOSPECS grade of at least 4, and duration under 3 months. Any patient with an uncontrolled infection, another autoimmune disease, pregnancy or lactation was excluded. Diagnoses relied on clinical symptoms, serum thyroxine and TRAb, thyroid ultrasound and orbital computed tomography. PBMCs were isolated from approximately 10 ml of fresh peripheral blood by Ficoll-Paque density gradient centrifugation. Total RNA was extracted with Trizol reagent, and quality was checked on an Agilent 2100 Bioanalyzer. The TCR beta CDR3 regions were amplified from RNA transcripts. The first round of RT-PCR for the TCR CDR3 was performed with the HTBI primer set and the Qiagen OneStep RT-PCR kit. Libraries were constructed in a second round of multiplex PCR, after which size selection and purification were carried out. Libraries were sequenced paired-end with 100 bp reads on an Illumina HiSeq2000. The published analysis was carried out like this. SOAPnuke was used to process the raw data, with reads discarded if the reads contained adapters or uncalled bases, had a mean Phred below 15, or lacked an exact constant-primer or identifier match. High-quality paired reads were merged using COPE v1.2.5, and each unique nucleotide sequence was defined as a clonotype. MiTCR v1.1 was used to align clonotypes to the IMGT TRBV, TRBD and TRBJ reference segments. The analysis included only V-J combinations with a frequency above 0.0001, which together covered 99.2% of the repertoires. The TCS score was defined as the ratio of F50 (clonal expansion) to E x V (chaos), calculated using BLOSUM62-based TCRdist between CDR3 peptides within each V-J. Welch's t-statistics and random forest reduced around 510 V-J features to 13, which were used in a naive Bayes classifier (R e1071). TCRdb trimmed the raw reads at Q25, called clones with MiXCR and kept productive beta chains. A single entry per CDR3 protein holds the most common genes and DNA from its merged rows. None of the V and J calls come from the authors' own analysis; TCRdb made them. Recorded for this sample are 500,000 to 750,000 distinct CDR3 sequences; 11% to 15% of them occurred a single time. The biggest ten clones account for around 7% of the sample.

The CDR3 has 13 amino acids, counting the end cysteine and phenylalanine. Here the CDR3 DNA is all that survives: 39 bases in frame from base 1. Relative to germline, V is 4 bases shorter and J is 7 bases shorter, with 12 bases between their ends. In the germline V gene, CDR1 corresponds to SGHTA and CDR2 to FQGNSA. This sample stems from a study of T cells in Graves' hyperthyroidism and ophthalmopathy (dated by TCRdb to between 2019 and 2020). About the investigation overall: Peripheral blood samples were taken at the time of initial diagnosis, prior to any treatment. The study also compared thyroid tissue and blood T-cell repertoires from five or six Graves' hyperthyroidism patients. The roughly 100 discovery patients were divided at random into training and test sets in a 7:3 ratio. To identify distinguishing TCR V-J signatures, a discovery cohort of about 100 patients was used, comprising 40 to 45 with Graves' ophthalmopathy and about 59 with stable Graves' hyperthyroidism. According to the paper, TCR Vbeta CDR3 sequencing was carried out on 135 peripheral blood samples, which came from over 40 ophthalmopathy, 80 or so hyperthyroidism and 17 progressor patients. Prospective prediction of ophthalmopathy was tested in an independent validation cohort consisting of some 18 hyperthyroidism patients and over 15 patients who later progressed to ophthalmopathy. After sampling, hyperthyroidism patients received methimazole starting at 30 mg daily, and ophthalmopathy patients received high-dose intravenous methylprednisolone.

General findings and caveats noted by the study authors: Most expanded thyroid clonotypes (frequency above 0.001) were also detected in blood, suggesting blood repertoires may reflect thyroid immune responses. Sample size was not statistically predetermined, and blinding of investigators to group allocation was not performed. In validation, the model predicted progression to ophthalmopathy with approximately 70% sensitivity and less than 80% specificity, a median of around 6.6 months before onset. A model built on a 13 V-J signature distinguished ophthalmopathy from stable hyperthyroidism, reaching roughly 88% sensitivity and around 81% specificity in cross-validation and 80%/75% in testing.

The rearrangement joined TRBV7-2 to TRBJ2-3; TRBD2 is perhaps the D gene, given 6 matching bases. The sample consisted of blood. This TCR came from a woman in her late teens or twenties with Graves' ophthalmopathy. The DNA is TGTGCCAGCAGCTCCCGGGGCGGGAATACGCAGTATTTT. This translates into CASSSRGGNTQYF.